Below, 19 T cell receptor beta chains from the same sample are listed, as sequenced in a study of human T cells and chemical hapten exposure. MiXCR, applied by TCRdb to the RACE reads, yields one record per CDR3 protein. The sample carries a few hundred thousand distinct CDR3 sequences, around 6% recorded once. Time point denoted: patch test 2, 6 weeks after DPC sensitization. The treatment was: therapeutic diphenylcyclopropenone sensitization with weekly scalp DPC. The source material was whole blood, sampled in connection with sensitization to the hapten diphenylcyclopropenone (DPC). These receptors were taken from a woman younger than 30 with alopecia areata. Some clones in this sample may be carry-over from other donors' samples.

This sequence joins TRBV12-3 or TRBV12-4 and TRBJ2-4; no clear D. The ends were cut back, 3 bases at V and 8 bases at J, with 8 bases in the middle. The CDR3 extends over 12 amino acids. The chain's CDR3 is CASSFEGHIQYF. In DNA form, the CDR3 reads TGTGCCAGCAGTTTTGAAGGACACATTCAGTACTTC.

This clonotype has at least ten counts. This CDR3 is CASSRKLQGNYGYTF. CDR3 DNA sequence: TGTGCCAGCAGTCGTAAACTACAGGGGAACTATGGCTACACCTTC. J is TRBJ1-2 and V is TRBV6-1; 7 bases match TRBD1. The CDR3 extends over 15 amino acids. V dropped 5 bases and J dropped 2; count of bases not matched to a gene: 8. CDR1 and CDR2 from the germline V gene are MNHNS and SASEGT.

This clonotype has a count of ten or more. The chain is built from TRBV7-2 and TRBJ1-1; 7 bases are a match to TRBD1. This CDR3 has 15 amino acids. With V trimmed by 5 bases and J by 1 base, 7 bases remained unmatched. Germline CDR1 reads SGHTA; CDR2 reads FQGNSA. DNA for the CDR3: TGTGCCAGCAGCCCACGTTACAGGGGGAACACTGAAGCTTTCTTT. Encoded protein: CASSPRYRGNTEAFF.

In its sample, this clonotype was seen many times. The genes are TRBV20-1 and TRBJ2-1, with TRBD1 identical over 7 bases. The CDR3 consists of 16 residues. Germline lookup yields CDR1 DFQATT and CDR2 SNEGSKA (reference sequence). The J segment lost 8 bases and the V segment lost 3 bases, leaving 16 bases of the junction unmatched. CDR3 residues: CSASRLGQQVRDEQFF. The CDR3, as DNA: TGCAGTGCTAGTAGGTTGGGACAGCAGGTTCGCGATGAGCAGTTCTTC.

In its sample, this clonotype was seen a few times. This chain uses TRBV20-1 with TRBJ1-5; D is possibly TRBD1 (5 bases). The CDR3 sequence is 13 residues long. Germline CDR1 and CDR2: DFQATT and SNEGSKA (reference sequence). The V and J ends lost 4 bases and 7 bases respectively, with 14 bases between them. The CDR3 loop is CSATKSGNQPQHF. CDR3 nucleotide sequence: TGCAGTGCTACCAAGTCAGGGAACCAGCCCCAGCATTTT.

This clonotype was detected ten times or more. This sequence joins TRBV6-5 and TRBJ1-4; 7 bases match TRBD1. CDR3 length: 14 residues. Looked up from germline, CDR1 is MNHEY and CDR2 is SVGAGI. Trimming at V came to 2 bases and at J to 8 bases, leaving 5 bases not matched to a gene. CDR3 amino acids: CASSYSRGREKLFF. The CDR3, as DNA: TGTGCCAGCAGTTACAGCAGGGGGAGAGAAAAACTGTTTTTT.

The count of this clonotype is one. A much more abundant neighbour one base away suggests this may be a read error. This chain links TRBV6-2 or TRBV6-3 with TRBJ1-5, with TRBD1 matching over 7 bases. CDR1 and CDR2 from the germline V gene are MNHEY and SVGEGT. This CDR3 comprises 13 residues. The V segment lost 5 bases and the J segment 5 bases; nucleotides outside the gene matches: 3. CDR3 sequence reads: CASSHDRDQPQHF. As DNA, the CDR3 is TGTGCCAGCAGTCACGACAGGGATCAGCCCCAGCATTTT.

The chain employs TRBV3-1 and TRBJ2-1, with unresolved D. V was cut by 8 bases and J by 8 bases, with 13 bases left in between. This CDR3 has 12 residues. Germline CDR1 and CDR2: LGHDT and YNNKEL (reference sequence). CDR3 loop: CASVGSLDEQFF. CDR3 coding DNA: TGTGCCAGCGTAGGTTCTTTGGATGAGCAGTTCTTC.

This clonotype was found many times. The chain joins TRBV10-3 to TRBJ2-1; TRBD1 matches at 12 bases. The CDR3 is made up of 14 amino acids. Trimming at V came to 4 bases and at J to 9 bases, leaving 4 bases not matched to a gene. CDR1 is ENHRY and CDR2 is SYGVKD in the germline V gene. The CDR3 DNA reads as TGTGCCATCAGTGCGGGGGACAGGGGGCGTGAGCAGTTCTTC. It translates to CAISAGDRGREQFF.

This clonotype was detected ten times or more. The CDR3 nucleotides are TGTGCCAGCAGCCCAACTACAGCCTCTGGTGGCTACACCTTC. Translated, it gives CASSPTTASGGYTF. This chain joins TRBV12-3 or TRBV12-4 and TRBJ1-2; D not certain. This CDR3 is 14 amino acids long. The V gene lost 6 bases and the J gene lost 7 bases, with 18 bases spanning the gap.

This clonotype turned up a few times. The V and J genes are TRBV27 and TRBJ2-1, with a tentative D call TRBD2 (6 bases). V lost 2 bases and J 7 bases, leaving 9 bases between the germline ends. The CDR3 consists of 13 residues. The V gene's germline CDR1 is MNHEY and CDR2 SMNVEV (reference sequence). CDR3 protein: CASSLTSRNEQFF. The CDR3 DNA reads TGTGCCAGCAGTTTAACTAGCAGAAATGAGCAGTTCTTC.

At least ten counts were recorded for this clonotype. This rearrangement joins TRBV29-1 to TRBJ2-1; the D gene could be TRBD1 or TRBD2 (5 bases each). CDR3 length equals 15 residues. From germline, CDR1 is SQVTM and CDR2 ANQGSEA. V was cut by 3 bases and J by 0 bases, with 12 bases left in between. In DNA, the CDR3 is TGCAGCGTTGACGAGGGGAAAAGCTCCTACAATGAGCAGTTCTTC. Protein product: CSVDEGKSSYNEQFF.

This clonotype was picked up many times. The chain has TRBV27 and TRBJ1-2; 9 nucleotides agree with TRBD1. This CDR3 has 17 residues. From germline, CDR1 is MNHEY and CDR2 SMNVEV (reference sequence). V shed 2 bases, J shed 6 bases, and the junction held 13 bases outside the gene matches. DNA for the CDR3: TGTGCCAGCAGTTTACATATTAGAGGGGACAGGGAGGATGGCTACACCTTC. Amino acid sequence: CASSLHIRGDREDGYTF.

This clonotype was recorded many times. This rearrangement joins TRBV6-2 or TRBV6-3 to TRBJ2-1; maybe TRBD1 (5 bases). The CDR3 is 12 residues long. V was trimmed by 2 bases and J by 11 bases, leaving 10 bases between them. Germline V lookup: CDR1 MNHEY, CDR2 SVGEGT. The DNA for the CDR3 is TGTGCCAGCAGTTACCAACAGGAAAAGCAGTTCTTC. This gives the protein CASSYQQEKQFF.

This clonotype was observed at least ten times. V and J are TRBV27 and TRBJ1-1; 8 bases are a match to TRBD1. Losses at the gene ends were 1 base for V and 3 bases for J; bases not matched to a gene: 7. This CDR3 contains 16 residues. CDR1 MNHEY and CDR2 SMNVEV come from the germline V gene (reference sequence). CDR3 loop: CASSLLGTGGHTEAFF. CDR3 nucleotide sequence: TGTGCCAGCAGTTTATTGGGAACAGGGGGACACACTGAAGCTTTCTTT.

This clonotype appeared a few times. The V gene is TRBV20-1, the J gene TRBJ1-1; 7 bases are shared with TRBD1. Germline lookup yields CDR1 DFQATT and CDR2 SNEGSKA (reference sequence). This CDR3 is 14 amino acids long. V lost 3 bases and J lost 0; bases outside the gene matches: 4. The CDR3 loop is CSASPGQMNTEAFF. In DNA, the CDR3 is TGCAGTGCTAGCCCGGGACAGATGAACACTGAAGCTTTCTTT.

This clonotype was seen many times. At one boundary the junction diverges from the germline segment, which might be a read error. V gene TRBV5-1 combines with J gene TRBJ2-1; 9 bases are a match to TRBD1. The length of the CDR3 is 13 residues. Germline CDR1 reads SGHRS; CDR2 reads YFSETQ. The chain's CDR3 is CASSLGQGNEQFF. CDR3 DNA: TGTGCCAGCAGCTTGGGACAGGGCAATGAGCAGTTCTTC.

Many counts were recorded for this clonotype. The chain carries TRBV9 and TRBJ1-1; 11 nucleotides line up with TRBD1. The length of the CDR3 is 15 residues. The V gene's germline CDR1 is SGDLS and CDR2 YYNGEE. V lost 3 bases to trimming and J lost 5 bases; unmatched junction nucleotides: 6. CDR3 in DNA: TGTGCCAGCAGCGGGACAGGGGGCGCGGGGACTGAAGCTTTCTTT. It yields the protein CASSGTGGAGTEAFF.

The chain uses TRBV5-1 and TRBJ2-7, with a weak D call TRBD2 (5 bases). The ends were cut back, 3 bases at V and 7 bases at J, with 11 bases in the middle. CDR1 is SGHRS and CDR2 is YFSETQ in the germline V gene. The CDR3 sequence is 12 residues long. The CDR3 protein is CASSSERREQYF. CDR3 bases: TGCGCCAGCAGCTCAGAAAGGAGGGAGCAGTACTTC.